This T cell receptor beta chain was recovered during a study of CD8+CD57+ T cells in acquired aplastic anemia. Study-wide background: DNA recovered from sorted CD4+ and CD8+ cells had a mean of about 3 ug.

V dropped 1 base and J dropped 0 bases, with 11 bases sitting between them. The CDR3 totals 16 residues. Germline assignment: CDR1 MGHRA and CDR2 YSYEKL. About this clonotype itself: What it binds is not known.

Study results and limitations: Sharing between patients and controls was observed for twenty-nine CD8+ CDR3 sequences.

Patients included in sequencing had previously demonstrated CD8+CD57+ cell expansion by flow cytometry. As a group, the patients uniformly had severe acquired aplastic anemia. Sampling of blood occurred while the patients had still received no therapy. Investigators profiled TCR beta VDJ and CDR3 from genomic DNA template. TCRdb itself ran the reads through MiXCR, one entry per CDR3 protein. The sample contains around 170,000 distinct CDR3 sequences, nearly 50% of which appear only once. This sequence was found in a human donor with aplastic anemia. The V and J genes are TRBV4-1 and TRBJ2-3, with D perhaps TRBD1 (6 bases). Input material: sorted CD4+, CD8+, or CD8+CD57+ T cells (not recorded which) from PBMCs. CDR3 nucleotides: TGCGCCAGCAGCCAAGGGACAGTCCCTAGCACAGATACGCAGTATTTT. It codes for CASSQGTVPSTDTQYF.